These T cell receptor beta chains were read from a single sample in a study of T cell repertoires in cytomegalovirus infection. MiXCR, run by TCRdb on the reads, gives a single entry per CDR3 protein. This repertoire shows around 770,000 distinct CDR3 sequences, just under 30% found once; its top ten account for about an eighth. These receptors are not linked to any known antigen. The sample here was cultured CD8+ T cells from PBMCs, taken from culture after CMV antigen stimulation. The source of these receptors is a human donor in good health (CMV status not recorded). Some clones in this sample may be carry-over from other donors' samples. The CDR3 runs from the conserved cysteine through the conserved F or W. The D gene is left open where the match is weak. Only some rows state a clone size, as once, few, many or a class for expanded clones.

J	V	length	size	D	CDR3	DNA
TRBJ1-1	TRBV7-6	14	-	-	CASSPAEEGAEAFF	TGTGCCAGCAGCCCCGCTGAAGAGGGGGCTGAAGCTTTCTTT
TRBJ2-1	TRBV6-2/TRBV6-3	15	few	-	CASSSASTSYNEQFF	TGTGCCAGCAGTTCTGCAAGTACTTCCTACAATGAGCAGTTCTTC
TRBJ2-3	TRBV7-4	16	once	TRBD1	CASSFPGTGGPDTQYF	TGTGCCAGCAGCTTCCCGGGGACAGGGGGCCCAGATACGCAGTATTTT
TRBJ1-1	TRBV11-1	12	-	TRBD1	CASRTGGTEVFF	TGTGCCAGCCGGACAGGGGGCACTGAAGTTTTCTTT
TRBJ2-1	TRBV7-6	19	few	TRBD2	CASSLMVWDLAGEYNEQFF	TGTGCCAGCAGCTTGATGGTTTGGGACCTAGCGGGGGAGTACAATGAGCAGTTCTTC
TRBJ2-1	TRBV12-5	15	few	TRBD1	CASGLVGTAYNEQFF	TGTGCTAGTGGTTTGGTAGGGACAGCGTACAATGAGCAGTTCTTC
TRBJ2-3	TRBV12-3/TRBV12-4	14	-	-	CASSLLPHGDTQYF	TGTGCCAGCAGTTTACTACCACATGGAGATACGCAGTATTTT
TRBJ2-1	TRBV7-2	18	many	TRBD2	CASSPWTSGDIRGDEQFF	TGTGCCAGCAGCCCCTGGACTAGCGGGGACATACGGGGGGATGAGCAGTTCTTC
TRBJ1-6	TRBV4-1	16	few	-	CASSQDGEGLGSPLHF	TGCGCCAGCAGCCAAGATGGGGAAGGGTTAGGTTCACCCCTCCACTTT
TRBJ1-6	TRBV6-5	16	few	-	CASSYSVLDSNSPLHF	TGTGCCAGCAGTTACTCGGTCCTGGACAGTAATTCACCCCTCCACTTT
TRBJ1-5	TRBV5-5	19	few	-	CASSLARTGWVDADQPQHF	TGTGCCAGCAGCTTGGCTCGAACAGGGTGGGTGGATGCGGATCAGCCCCAGCATTTT
TRBJ1-1	TRBV27	14	-	TRBD1	CASSQWTGDTEAFF	TGTGCCAGCAGTCAGTGGACAGGGGACACTGAAGCTTTCTTT
TRBJ2-1	TRBV6-5	14	-	TRBD2	CASSYSTSGGAEFF	TGTGCCAGCAGTTACTCGACTAGCGGGGGGGCCGAGTTCTTC
TRBJ2-1	TRBV4-2	16	-	-	CASSQGGGISYNEQFF	TGTGCCAGCAGCCAAGGAGGAGGCATCTCCTACAATGAGCAGTTCTTC
TRBJ1-2	TRBV4-1	16	once	-	CASSQDLARPLYGYTF	TGCGCCAGCAGCCAAGATTTGGCCAGACCTCTCTATGGCTACACCTTC
TRBJ2-3	TRBV12-3/TRBV12-4	17	many	-	CASSWGLGTPRTDTQYF	TGTGCCAGCAGTTGGGGCCTCGGGACACCACGCACAGATACGCAGTATTTT
TRBJ1-4	TRBV12-3/TRBV12-4	14	-	-	CASTVGRFDEKLFF	TGTGCCAGCACCGTGGGAAGGTTCGATGAAAAACTGTTTTTT
TRBJ2-1	TRBV12-5	13	-	-	CASGLMGLNEQFF	TGTGCTAGTGGTTTGATGGGGTTGAATGAGCAGTTCTTC
TRBJ2-7	TRBV27	15	-	TRBD2	CASSPSGGESYEQYF	TGTGCCAGCAGTCCTAGTGGGGGGGAGTCCTACGAGCAGTACTTC
TRBJ1-4	TRBV27	16	few	-	CASSLRVGGGNEKLFF	TGTGCCAGCAGTTTGCGGGTAGGGGGGGGAAATGAAAAACTGTTTTTT
TRBJ2-3	TRBV4-3	17	few	TRBD2	CASRRRTSGVYTDTQYF	TGCGCCAGCAGGCGCCGGACTAGCGGGGTGTACACAGATACGCAGTATTTT
TRBJ1-1	TRBV5-1	14	-	TRBD1	CASRGTGDNTEAFF	TGCGCCAGCAGGGGCACAGGGGATAACACTGAAGCTTTCTTT
TRBJ1-1	TRBV20-1	13	-	-	CSAERKGFAEAFF	TGCAGTGCCGAAAGGAAAGGGTTCGCTGAAGCTTTCTTT
TRBJ2-7	TRBV7-9	12	few	-	CASSPSWAEQYF	TGTGCCAGCAGCCCATCTTGGGCCGAGCAGTACTTC
TRBJ2-7	TRBV7-9	17	-	TRBD2	CASSLPFVSGVLYEQYF	TGTGCCAGCAGCTTACCGTTCGTAAGCGGGGTACTTTACGAGCAGTACTTC
TRBJ2-1	TRBV25-1	14	-	-	CASSESTEYNEQFF	TGTGCCAGCAGTGAATCAACAGAATACAATGAGCAGTTCTTC
TRBJ1-2	TRBV7-2	12	many	-	CAVLWGDYGYTF	TGTGCCGTCCTCTGGGGGGACTATGGCTACACCTTC
TRBJ2-3	TRBV20-1	14	few	-	CSAPDGASTDTQYF	TGCAGTGCCCCCGACGGTGCTAGCACAGATACGCAGTATTTT
TRBJ2-3	TRBV28	15	-	TRBD1	CASSLRQGAEDTQYF	TGTGCCAGCAGTCTACGTCAGGGGGCCGAAGATACGCAGTATTTT
TRBJ2-3	TRBV6-1	13	-	-	CASSEGGPDTQYF	TGTGCCAGCAGTGAAGGGGGCCCAGATACGCAGTATTTT
TRBJ1-1	TRBV7-4	14	-	-	CASSLGGTLTEAFF	TGTGCCAGCAGCTTAGGAGGAACTTTGACTGAAGCTTTCTTT
TRBJ2-1	TRBV11-3	14	-	-	CASSARDLINEQFF	TGTGCCAGCAGCGCCCGGGACCTTATCAATGAGCAGTTCTTC
TRBJ2-1	TRBV29-1	13	-	-	CSVPWTAGDEQFF	TGCAGCGTACCTTGGACGGCGGGCGATGAGCAGTTCTTC
TRBJ1-5	TRBV11-2	16	many	-	CASSLRADNSNQPQHF	TGTGCCAGCAGCTTAAGGGCAGATAACTCCAATCAGCCCCAGCATTTT
TRBJ1-1	TRBV2	13	-	-	CANLRGVNTEAFF	TGTGCCAACCTTAGGGGAGTGAACACTGAAGCTTTCTTT
TRBJ2-2	TRBV6-4	14	few	TRBD1	CASSGRQGTGELFF	TGTGCCAGCAGTGGTCGACAGGGAACCGGGGAGCTGTTTTTT
TRBJ2-3	TRBV5-4	16	-	-	CASSLGQAGSTDTQYF	TGTGCCAGCAGCTTGGGACAGGCGGGAAGCACAGATACGCAGTATTTT
TRBJ2-1	TRBV7-6	14	-	TRBD2	CASSLLPGGGEQFF	TGTGCCAGCAGCTTACTCCCCGGGGGGGGTGAGCAGTTCTTC
TRBJ1-5	TRBV12-3/TRBV12-4	15	many	-	CASTTRPATNQPQHF	TGTGCCAGCACCACTCGGCCGGCCACGAATCAGCCCCAGCATTTT
TRBJ2-1	TRBV27	16	-	TRBD2	CASSLEGTRTVNEQFF	TGTGCCAGCAGTTTGGAGGGGACTAGAACTGTCAATGAGCAGTTCTTC
TRBJ1-1	TRBV7-9	15	-	TRBD1	CASSSRDRADTEPFF	TGTGCCAGCAGCTCAAGGGACAGGGCAGACACTGAACCTTTCTTT
TRBJ2-7	TRBV2	12	-	-	CASSDTRYEQYF	TGTGCCAGCAGTGACACCCGCTACGAGCAGTACTTC